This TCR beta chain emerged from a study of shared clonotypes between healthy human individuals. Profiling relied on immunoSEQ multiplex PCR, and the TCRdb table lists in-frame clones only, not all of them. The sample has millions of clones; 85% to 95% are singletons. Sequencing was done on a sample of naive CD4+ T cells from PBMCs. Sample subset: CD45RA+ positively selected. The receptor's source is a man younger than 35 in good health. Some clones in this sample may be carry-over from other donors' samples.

The CDR3: CASSDGRVGYGYTF. CDR3 nucleotide sequence: TGTGCCAGCAGCGATGGCAGGGTGGGCTATGGCTACACCTTC. The V gene is TRBV5-4, the J gene TRBJ1-2; D perhaps matches TRBD1 (5 bases). CDR1 SGHNT and CDR2 YYREEE come from the germline V gene (reference sequence). CDR3 size: 14 residues. Trimming stripped 4 bases from V and 4 bases from J, with 14 bases between.